This entry is about one TCR beta chain. What it binds is unknown. The data were taken from a study of OX40 agonist ivuxolimab in advanced cancers. Findings and limits, study-wide: There were, on average, more expanded clones in CD8+ T cells than in CD4+.

Some clones are missing from TCRdb's copy, which holds only in-frame ones; the method was immunoSEQ multiplex PCR. Among about 89,000 clones listed, approximately 91% were seen once. Germline values: CDR1 SGHRS, CDR2 YFSETQ. After removal of 4 bases from V and 0 bases from J, the junction contained 9 bases not matched to a gene. The CDR3 sequence is 17 residues long. The chain recombines TRBV5-1 with TRBJ2-3; 9 bases are a match to TRBD1. The source material was CD4+ or CD8+ T cells sorted from blood, sampled in a trial of the OX40 agonist ivuxolimab. The sequence came from an adult with an advanced solid tumor such as melanoma, head and neck, liver or kidney cancer. Here the CDR3 reads CASSPGTGISSTDTQYF. CDR3 sequence (DNA): TGCGCCAGCAGCCCGGGGACAGGGATTTCTAGCACAGATACGCAGTATTTT.